This entry concerns a single TCR beta chain. The V gene's germline CDR1 is GTSNPN and CDR2 SVGIG (reference sequence). The ends lost 2 bases at V and 5 bases at J; junction bases unmatched: 9. The CDR3 has 15 amino acids. The data were obtained in a study of shared clonotypes between healthy human individuals. The table came from immunoSEQ multiplex PCR; TCRdb's copy has only in-frame clones and leaves some out. This repertoire shows millions of clones, roughly 94% found once; its top ten account for 0.1% to 0.15%. The receptor's source is a man between 18 and 29 years old in good health. The sequenced sample consisted of naive CD4+ T cells sorted from blood. Subset defined: CD45RA+ positively selected. J is TRBJ2-3 and V is TRBV30; 8 bases are a match to TRBD2. The CDR3 here is CAWSSTSGPQDTQYF. For the CDR3, the DNA is TGTGCCTGGAGTAGCACTAGCGGTCCTCAAGATACGCAGTATTTT.